Presented here are 9 T cell receptor beta chains from one specimen sequenced in a study of blood T cell repertoires in COVID-19. Here immunoSEQ multiplex PCR was the method, and the copy in TCRdb shows in-frame clones only, minus some. The sample includes some 360,000 clones, 80% to 90% seen only once; the top ten take approximately 2.5%. The source material was peripheral blood. The receptor source for this set is a woman aged 55 to 70 with COVID-19, enrolled during active disease.

The chain combines TRBV27 with TRBJ1-6; 7 bases match TRBD1. The CDR3 runs 15 residues. V was clipped by 2 bases and J by 6 bases; unmatched bases: 4. Germline V CDR1 and CDR2: MNHEY, SMNVEV (reference sequence). CDR3 residues: CASSLRRQGNSPLHF. Here the CDR3 DNA reads TGTGCCAGCAGTTTACGCCGACAGGGTAATTCACCCCTCCACTTT.

The chain uses TRBV12-3 or TRBV12-4 and TRBJ2-5; unclear D gene. Trimming shortened V by 6 bases and J by 1 base, and 3 bases separated the two germline ends. The length of the CDR3 is 11 residues. CDR3 loop: CASSVQETQYF. As DNA, the CDR3 is TGTGCCAGCAGCGTCCAAGAGACCCAGTACTTC.

This rearrangement joins TRBV3-1 (or the pseudogene TRBV3-2) to TRBJ2-7, with D maybe TRBD2 (6 bases). CDR1 LGHDT and CDR2 YNNKEL come from the germline V gene (reference sequence). Trimming removed 3 bases at V and 1 base at J, with 16 bases between. The CDR3 consists of 16 residues. CDR3 sequence reads: CASSQLVGTASYEQYF. Here the CDR3 DNA reads TGTGCCAGCAGCCAGTTAGTAGGGACTGCGTCCTACGAGCAGTACTTC.

The V gene is TRBV23-1, the J gene TRBJ1-1, with 12 bases fitting TRBD1. TRBV23-1 is noted as an ORF with a role that remains uncertain. J lost 4 bases, V lost 5 bases, and 14 bases had no gene match. The CDR3 covers 18 residues. CDR3 bases: TGCGCCAGCAGTGACAACCGGGACAGGGGGCCCTCGGGCACTGAAGCTTTCTTT. Translation gives CASSDNRDRGPSGTEAFF.

V and J are TRBV20-1 and TRBJ2-7; D remains unclear. CDR3 length equals 10 residues. With 3 bases removed from V and 4 bases from J, the gap between germline ends came to 4 bases. Looked up from germline, CDR1 is DFQATT and CDR2 is SNEGSKA (reference sequence). The CDR3 region is CSASQYEQYF. The CDR3 nucleotides are TGCAGTGCTAGTCAATACGAGCAGTACTTC.

The sample holds one count of this clone. The gene calls are TRBV11-2 and TRBJ2-1, with 8 bases fitting TRBD2. Trimming at V came to 5 bases and at J to 6 bases, leaving 12 bases not matched to a gene. Germline V gene sequence: CDR1 SGHAT, CDR2 FQNNGV. The CDR3 has 16 residues. The CDR3 sequence: CASSASPAGAPNEQFF. The CDR3, as DNA: TGTGCCAGCAGCGCCTCCCCAGCGGGGGCCCCCAATGAGCAGTTCTTC.

The chain is built from TRBV29-1 and TRBJ1-1; no clear D. The CDR3 consists of 15 residues. Between the trimmed V and J ends, which lost 0 bases and 3 bases, there was a span of 14 bases. The germline gives CDR1 SQVTM, CDR2 ANQGSEA. In DNA, the CDR3 is TGCAGCGTTGAAGAGAGGGTCGGAGGTTACACTGAAGCTTTCTTT. This translates into CSVEERVGGYTEAFF.

The rearrangement joins TRBV3-1 (or the pseudogene TRBV3-2) to TRBJ2-5; D perhaps matches TRBD1 (6 bases). V dropped 4 bases and J dropped 7 bases, with 16 bases sitting between them. CDR1 LGHDT and CDR2 YNNKEL come from the germline V gene (reference sequence). The CDR3 extends over 14 amino acids. CDR3 in DNA: TGTGCCAGCAGCCGGGAAGCAGGGGACGTGACCCAGTACTTC. Amino acids: CASSREAGDVTQYF.

The rearrangement joins TRBV5-6 to TRBJ2-5, with TRBD1 as a possible D gene (6 bases). The V end was cut by 4 bases, the J end by 0 bases, with 10 bases between. Germline V gene lookup returns CDR1 SGHDT and CDR2 YYEEEE. The length of the CDR3 is 14 residues. CDR3: CASSPQGYQETQYF. The CDR3 nucleotides are TGTGCCAGCAGCCCCCAGGGGTACCAAGAGACCCAGTACTTC.